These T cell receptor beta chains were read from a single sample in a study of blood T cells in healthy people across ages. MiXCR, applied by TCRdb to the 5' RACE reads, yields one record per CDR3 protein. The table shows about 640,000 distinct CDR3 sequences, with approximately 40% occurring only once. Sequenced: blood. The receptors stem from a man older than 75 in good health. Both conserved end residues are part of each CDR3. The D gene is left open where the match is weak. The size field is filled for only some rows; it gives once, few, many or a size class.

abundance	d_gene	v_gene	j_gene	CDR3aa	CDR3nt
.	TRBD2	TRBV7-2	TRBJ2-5	CASSLGSGRGEKETQYF	TGTGCCAGCAGCTTAGGTAGCGGGCGAGGGGAAAAAGAGACCCAGTACTTC
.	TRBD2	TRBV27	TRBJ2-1	CASSSGLVNYNEQFF	TGTGCCAGCAGTTCCGGACTAGTAAACTACAATGAGCAGTTCTTC
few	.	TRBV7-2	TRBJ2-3	CASSKGSAGTQYF	TGTGCCAGCAGCAAAGGTTCGGCAGGGACGCAGTATTTT
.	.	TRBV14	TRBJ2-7	CASSRGLLSSYEQYF	TGTGCCAGCAGTAGGGGACTGCTGAGCTCCTACGAGCAGTACTTC
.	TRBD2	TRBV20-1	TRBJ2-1	CSARKSGRAYNEQFF	TGCAGTGCTCGAAAAAGCGGGAGGGCCTACAATGAGCAGTTCTTC
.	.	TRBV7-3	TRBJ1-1	CASSLNDLNTEAFF	TGTGCCAGCAGCTTAAATGACTTGAACACTGAAGCTTTCTTT
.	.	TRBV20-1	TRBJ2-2	CSAPDTSINTGELFF	TGCAGTGCCCCGGACACCTCAATTAACACCGGGGAGCTGTTTTTT
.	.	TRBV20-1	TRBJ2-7	CSAREVKTYEQYF	TGCAGTGCTAGAGAGGTTAAAACCTACGAGCAGTACTTC
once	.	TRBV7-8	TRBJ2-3	CASSLGLPADTQYF	TGTGCCAGCAGCTTAGGACTGCCCGCAGATACGCAGTATTTT
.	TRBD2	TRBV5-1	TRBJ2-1	CASSNPTPGLGAGNEQFF	TGCGCCAGCAGCAACCCTACCCCGGGACTAGGAGCAGGCAATGAGCAGTTCTTC
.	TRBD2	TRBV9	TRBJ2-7	CASTEREWQETLYF	TGTGCCAGCACCGAGCGGGAGTGGCAAGAGACCCTGTACTTC
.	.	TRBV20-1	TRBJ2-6	CSAREGLVSGANVLTF	TGCAGTGCTAGAGAAGGGCTGGTCTCTGGGGCCAACGTCCTGACTTTC
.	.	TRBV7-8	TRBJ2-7	CASSLVQVYNEQYF	TGTGCCAGCAGCTTAGTACAGGTTTACAATGAGCAGTACTTC
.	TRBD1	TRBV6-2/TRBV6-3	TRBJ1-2	CTSSRQGNYGYTF	TGTACCAGCAGCCGACAGGGGAACTATGGCTACACCTTC
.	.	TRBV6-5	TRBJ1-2	CASGPTRRGYTF	TGTGCCAGCGGACCGACGAGAAGGGGCTACACCTTC
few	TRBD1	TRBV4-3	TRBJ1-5	CASSQDGTGWAPQHF	TGCGCCAGCAGCCAAGACGGGACAGGGTGGGCGCCCCAGCATTTT
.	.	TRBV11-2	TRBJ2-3	CASSSTPGQGFDTQYF	TGTGCCAGCAGCTCAACGCCGGGACAAGGCTTTGATACGCAGTATTTT
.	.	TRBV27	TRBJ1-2	CASSPVGSDNYGYTF	TGTGCCAGCAGCCCTGTCGGGTCAGATAACTATGGCTACACCTTC
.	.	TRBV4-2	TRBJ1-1	CACSQDLNTEAFF	TGTGCCTGCAGCCAAGATCTGAACACTGAAGCTTTCTTT
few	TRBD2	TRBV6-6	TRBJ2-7	CASSYTSGSDEQYF	TGTGCCAGCAGTTATACTAGCGGGAGCGACGAGCAGTACTTC
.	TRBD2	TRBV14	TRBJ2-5	CASSQTSGGWKETQYF	TGTGCCAGCAGCCAAACTAGCGGGGGGTGGAAGGAGACCCAGTACTTC
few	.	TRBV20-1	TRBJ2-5	CSARSSPETQYF	TGCAGTGCTAGGTCGAGCCCCGAGACCCAGTACTTC
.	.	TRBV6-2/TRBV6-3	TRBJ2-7	CASSTYTYEQYF	TGTGCCAGCAGTACCTATACCTACGAGCAGTACTTC
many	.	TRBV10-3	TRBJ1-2	CAISERRIYGYTF	TGTGCCATCAGTGAGAGGCGGATCTATGGCTACACCTTC
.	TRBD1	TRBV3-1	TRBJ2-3	CASSQGPTGSDTQYF	TGTGCCAGCAGCCAAGGCCCGACAGGGTCAGATACGCAGTATTTT
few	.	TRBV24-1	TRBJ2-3	CATNSQGGTQYF	TGTGCCACCAATTCCCAAGGCGGTACGCAGTATTTT